This T cell receptor (beta chain) was obtained from a study of CD8 T cells in ankylosing spondylitis. General study results and limits: Disease-associated clonotypes exhibited CD8+ identity and were relatively infrequent in peripheral blood.

V was clipped by 3 bases and J by 7 bases, with 15 bases between them. Germline lookup yields CDR1 SGHAT and CDR2 FQNNGV. The CDR3 extends over 15 amino acids. Making use of molecular barcodes, quantitative 5'-RACE generated TCR beta libraries. TCRdb re-called the 5' RACE reads with MiXCR, one entry per CDR3 protein. Of some 30,000 distinct CDR3 sequences detected, approximately 15% appear once; the ten largest clones hold 36%. On this clonotype itself: Its antigen is undetermined.

The sequencing sample was made of blood. This receptor was obtained from a male donor with ankylosing spondylitis or in good health (not recorded which). This chain connects TRBV11-2 to TRBJ2-2; TRBD1 or TRBD2 may be the D gene (5 bases each). CDR3 region: CASSLGTVKIGELFF. The CDR3 region has the DNA TGTGCCAGCAGCTTGGGGACGGTGAAGATCGGGGAGCTGTTTTTT.